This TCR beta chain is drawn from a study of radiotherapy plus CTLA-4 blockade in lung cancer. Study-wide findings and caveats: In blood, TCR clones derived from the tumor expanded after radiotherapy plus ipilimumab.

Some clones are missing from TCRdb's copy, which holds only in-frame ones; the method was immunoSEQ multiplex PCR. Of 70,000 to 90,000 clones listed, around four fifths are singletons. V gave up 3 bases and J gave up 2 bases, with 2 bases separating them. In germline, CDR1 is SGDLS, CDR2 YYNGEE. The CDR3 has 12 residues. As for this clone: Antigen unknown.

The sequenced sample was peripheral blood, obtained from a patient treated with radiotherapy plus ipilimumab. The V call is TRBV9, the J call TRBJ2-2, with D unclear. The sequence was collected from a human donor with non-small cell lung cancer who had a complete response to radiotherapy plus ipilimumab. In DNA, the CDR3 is TGTGCCAGCAGCGCCAACACCGGGGAGCTGTTTTTT. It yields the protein CASSANTGELFF.